The clone carrying this T cell receptor (beta chain) was counted many times. Its antigen is as yet unknown. MiXCR, applied by TCRdb to the RACE reads, yields one record per CDR3 protein. The data show under 450,000 distinct CDR3 sequences, with nearly 6.5% seen just once and around 6.1% held by the top ten. The time point here: patch test 2, 6 weeks after DPC sensitization. Treatment in this sample: therapeutic diphenylcyclopropenone sensitization with weekly scalp DPC. Unfractionated whole blood served as the source for total RNA extraction. This specimen comes from a study of human T cells and chemical hapten exposure. Whole-study findings and limits: TCRs at high frequency, those above 1 in 1000, did not change with DPC sensitization. Expanded TCRs showed more large CDR3 clusters than pre-sensitization or healthy control sets.

Germline values: CDR1 MNHEY, CDR2 SVGAGI. V lost 2 bases and J lost 3, with 5 bases in between. This CDR3 comprises 14 residues. V and J are TRBV6-5 and TRBJ1-6; D gene ambiguous. This material consisted of whole blood, taken in connection with sensitization to the hapten diphenylcyclopropenone (DPC). The clonotype originates from a woman aged 18 to 35 with alopecia areata. Some clones in this sample may be carry-over from other donors' samples. The CDR3: CASSYSFYNSPLHF. The CDR3 DNA follows: TGTGCCAGCAGTTACAGCTTCTATAATTCACCCCTCCACTTT.